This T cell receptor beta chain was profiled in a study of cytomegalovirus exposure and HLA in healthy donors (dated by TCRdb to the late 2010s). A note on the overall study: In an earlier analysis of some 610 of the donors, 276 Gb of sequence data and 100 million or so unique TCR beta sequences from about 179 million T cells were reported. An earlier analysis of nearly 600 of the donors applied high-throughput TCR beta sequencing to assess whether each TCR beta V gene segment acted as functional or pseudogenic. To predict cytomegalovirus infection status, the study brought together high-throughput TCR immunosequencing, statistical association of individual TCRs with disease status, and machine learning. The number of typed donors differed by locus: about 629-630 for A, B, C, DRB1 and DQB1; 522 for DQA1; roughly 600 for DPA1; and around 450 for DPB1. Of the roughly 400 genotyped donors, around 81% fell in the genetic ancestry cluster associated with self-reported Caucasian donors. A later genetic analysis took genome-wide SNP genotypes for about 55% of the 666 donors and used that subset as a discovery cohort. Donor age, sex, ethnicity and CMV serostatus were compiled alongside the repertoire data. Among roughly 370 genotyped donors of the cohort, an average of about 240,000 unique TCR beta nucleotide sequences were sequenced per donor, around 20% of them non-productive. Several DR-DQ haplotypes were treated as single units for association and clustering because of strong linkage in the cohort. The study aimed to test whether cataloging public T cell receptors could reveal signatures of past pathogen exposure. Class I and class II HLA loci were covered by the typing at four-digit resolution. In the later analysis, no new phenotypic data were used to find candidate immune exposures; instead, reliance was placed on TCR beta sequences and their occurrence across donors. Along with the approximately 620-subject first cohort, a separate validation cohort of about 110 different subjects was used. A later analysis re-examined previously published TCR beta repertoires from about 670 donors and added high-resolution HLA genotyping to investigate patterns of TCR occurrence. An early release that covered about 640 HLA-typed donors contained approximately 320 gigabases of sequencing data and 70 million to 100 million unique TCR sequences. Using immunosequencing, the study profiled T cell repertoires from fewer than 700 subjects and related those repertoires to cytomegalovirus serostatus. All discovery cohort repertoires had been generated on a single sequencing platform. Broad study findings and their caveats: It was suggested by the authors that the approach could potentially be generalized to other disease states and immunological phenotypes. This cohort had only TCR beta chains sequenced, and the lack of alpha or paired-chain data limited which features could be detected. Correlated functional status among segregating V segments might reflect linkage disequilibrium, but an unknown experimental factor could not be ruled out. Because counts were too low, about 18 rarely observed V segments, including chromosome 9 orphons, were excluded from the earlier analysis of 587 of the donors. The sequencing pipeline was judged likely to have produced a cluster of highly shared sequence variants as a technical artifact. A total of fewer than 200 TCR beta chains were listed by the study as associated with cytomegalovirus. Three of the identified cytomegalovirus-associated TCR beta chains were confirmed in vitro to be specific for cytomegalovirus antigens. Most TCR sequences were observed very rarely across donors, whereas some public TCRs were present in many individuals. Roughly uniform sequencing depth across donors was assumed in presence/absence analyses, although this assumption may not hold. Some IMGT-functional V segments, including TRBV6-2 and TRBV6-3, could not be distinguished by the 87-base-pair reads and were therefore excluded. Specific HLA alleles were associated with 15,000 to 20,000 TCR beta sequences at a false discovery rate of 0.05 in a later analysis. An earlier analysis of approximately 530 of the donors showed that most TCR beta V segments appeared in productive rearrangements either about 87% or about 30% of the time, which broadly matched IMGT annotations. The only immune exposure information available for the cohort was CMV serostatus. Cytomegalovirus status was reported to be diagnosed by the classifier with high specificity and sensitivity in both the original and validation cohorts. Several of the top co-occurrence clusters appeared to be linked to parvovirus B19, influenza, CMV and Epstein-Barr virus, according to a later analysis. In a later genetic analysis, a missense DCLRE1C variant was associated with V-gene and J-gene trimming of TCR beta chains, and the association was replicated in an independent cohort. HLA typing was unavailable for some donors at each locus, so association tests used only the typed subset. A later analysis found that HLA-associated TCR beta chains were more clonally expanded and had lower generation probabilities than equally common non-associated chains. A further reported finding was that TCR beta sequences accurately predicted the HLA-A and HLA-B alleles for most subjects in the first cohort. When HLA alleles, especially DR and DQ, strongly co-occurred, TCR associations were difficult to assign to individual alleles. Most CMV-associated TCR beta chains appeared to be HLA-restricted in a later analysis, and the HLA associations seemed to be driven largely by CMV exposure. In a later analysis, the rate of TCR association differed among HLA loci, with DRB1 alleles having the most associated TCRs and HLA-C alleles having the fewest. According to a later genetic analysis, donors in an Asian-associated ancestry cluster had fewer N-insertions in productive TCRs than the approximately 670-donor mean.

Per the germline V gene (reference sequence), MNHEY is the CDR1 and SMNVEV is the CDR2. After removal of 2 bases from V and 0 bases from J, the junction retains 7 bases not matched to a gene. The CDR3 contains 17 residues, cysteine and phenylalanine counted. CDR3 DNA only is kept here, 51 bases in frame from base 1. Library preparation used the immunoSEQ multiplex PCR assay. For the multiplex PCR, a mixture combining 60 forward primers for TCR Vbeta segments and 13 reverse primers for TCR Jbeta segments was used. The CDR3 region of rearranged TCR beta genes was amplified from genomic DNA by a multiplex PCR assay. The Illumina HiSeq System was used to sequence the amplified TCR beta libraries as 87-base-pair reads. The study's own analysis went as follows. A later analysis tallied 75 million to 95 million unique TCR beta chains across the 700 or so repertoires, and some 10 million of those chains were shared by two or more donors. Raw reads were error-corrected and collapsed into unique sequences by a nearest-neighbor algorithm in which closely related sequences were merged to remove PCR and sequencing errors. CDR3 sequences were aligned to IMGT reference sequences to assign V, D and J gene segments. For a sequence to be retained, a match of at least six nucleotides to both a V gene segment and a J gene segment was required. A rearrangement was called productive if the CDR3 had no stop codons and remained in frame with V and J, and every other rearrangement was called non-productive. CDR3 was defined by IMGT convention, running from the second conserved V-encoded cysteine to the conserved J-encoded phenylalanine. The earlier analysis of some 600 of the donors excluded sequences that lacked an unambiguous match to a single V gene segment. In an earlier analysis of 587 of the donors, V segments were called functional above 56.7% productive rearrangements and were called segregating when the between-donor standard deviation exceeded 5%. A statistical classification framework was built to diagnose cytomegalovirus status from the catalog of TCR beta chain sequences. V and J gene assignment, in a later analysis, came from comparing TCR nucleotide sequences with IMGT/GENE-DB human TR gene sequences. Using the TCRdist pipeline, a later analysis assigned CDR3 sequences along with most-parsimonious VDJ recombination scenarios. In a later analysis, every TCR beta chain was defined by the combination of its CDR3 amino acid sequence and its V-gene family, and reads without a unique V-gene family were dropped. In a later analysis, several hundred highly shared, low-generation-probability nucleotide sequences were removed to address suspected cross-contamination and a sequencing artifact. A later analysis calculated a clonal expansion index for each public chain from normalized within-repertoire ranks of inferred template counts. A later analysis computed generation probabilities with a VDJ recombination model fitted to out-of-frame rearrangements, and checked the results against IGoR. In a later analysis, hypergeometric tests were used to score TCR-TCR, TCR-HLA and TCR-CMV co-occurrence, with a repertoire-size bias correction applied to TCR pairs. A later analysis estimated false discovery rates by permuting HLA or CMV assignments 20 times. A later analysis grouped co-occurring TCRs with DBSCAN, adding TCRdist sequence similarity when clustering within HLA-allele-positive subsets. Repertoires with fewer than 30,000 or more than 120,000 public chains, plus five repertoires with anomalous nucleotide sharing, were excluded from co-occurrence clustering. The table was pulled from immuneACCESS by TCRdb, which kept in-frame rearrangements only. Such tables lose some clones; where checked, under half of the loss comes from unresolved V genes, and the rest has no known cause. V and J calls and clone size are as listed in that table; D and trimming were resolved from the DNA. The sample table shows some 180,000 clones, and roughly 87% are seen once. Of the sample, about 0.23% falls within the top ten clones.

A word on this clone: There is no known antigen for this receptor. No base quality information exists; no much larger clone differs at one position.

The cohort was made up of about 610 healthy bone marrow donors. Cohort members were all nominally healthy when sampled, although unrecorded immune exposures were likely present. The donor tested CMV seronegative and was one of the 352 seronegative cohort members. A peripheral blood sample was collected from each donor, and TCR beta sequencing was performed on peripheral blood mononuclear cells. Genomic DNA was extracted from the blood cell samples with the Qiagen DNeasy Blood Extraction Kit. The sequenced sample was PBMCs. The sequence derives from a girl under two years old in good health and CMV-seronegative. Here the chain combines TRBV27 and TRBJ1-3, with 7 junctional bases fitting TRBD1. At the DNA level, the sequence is TGTGCCAGCAGTTTACACAGGGGCACCCTCTCTGGAAACACCATATATTTT. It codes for CASSLHRGTLSGNTIYF.